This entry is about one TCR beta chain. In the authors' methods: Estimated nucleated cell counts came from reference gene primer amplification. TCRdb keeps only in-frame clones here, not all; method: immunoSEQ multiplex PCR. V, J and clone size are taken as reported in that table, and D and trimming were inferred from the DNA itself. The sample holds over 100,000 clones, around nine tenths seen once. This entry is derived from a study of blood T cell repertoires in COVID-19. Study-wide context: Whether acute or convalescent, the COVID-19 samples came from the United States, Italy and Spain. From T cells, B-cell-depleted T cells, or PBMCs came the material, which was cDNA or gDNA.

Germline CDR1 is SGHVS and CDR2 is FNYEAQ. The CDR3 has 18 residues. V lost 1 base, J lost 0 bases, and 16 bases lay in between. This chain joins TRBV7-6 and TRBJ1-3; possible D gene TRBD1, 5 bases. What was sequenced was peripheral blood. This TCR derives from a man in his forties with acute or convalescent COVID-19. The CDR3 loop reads CASSLVVGRAASGNTIYF. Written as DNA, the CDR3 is TGTGCCAGCAGCTTAGTAGTCGGCAGGGCCGCCTCTGGAAACACCATATATTTT. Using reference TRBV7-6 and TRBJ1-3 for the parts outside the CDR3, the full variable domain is GAGVSQSPRYKVTKRGQDVALRCDPISGHVSLYWYRQALGQGPEFLTYFNYEAQQDKSGLPNDRFSAERPEGSISTLTIQRTEQRDSAMYRCASSLVVGRAASGNTIYFGEGSWLTVV.